This TCR beta chain was obtained from a study of identical twins. TCRdb reanalysed the 5' RACE reads using MiXCR and keeps one entry per CDR3 protein. The sample consists of 450,000 to 650,000 distinct CDR3 sequences, approximately 16% of them appearing once. Germline V lookup: CDR1 LGHDT, CDR2 YNNKEL (reference sequence). This CDR3 comprises 18 residues. The J segment lost 0 bases and the V segment lost 3 bases, leaving 8 bases of the junction unmatched. General study results and limits: Abundant beta clonotypes from cord blood had fewer insertions, unlike memory repertoires, which showed none.

Concerning this clonotype: Its antigen is unidentified.

These data also featured in a second study, about yellow fever vaccine responses in identical twins.

The source of this sequence is a woman in her late teens or twenties in good health. The chain employs TRBV3-1 and TRBJ2-2; 9 bases align to TRBD2. The sample was CD4+ T cells sorted from blood. CDR3 nucleotides: TGTGCCAGCAGCCATGCCGGGACTAGCCTCGCGAACACCGGGGAGCTGTTTTTT. Translation: CASSHAGTSLANTGELFF. The full variable domain, rest sourced from reference TRBV3-1 and TRBJ2-2, is DTAVSQTPKYLVTQMGNDKSIKCEQNLGHDTMYWYKQDSKKFLKIMFSYNNKELIINETVPNRFSPKSPDKAHLNLHINSLELGDSAVYFCASSHAGTSLANTGELFFGEGSRLTVL.